This T cell receptor beta chain derives from a study of blood T cell repertoires in COVID-19. The table came from immunoSEQ multiplex PCR; TCRdb's copy has only in-frame clones and leaves some out. In the table there are approximately 230,000 clones, 80% to 90% of which are singletons. Germline V CDR1 and CDR2: MNHEY, SVGAGI. V dropped 8 bases and J dropped 8; count of bases not matched to a gene: 8. The CDR3 is 15 residues long. The receptor was isolated from a man aged 25-40 years with active or convalescent COVID-19. Input material: peripheral blood. The chain joins TRBV6-5 to TRBJ2-2, with 13 bases aligning to TRBD2. The CDR3 nucleotides read TGTGCCAGCTCCGGGACTAGCGGGATGTCAGGGGAGCTGTTTTTT. Translating gives CASSGTSGMSGELFF.